This T cell receptor beta chain was captured by sequencing in a study of CD8 T cells in Susac syndrome. A quantity of about 0.5 to 1 ug RNA underwent reverse transcription using random hexamers. MiXCR was run by TCRdb on the immunoSEQ multiplex PCR reads, yielding one entry per CDR3 protein. The sample gives 150,000 to 200,000 distinct CDR3 sequences, about 93% of which show up once; 0.14% is in the top ten. Germline V CDR1 and CDR2: LGHDT, YNNKEL (reference sequence). The CDR3 spans 15 residues. The J segment lost 1 base and the V segment lost 4 bases, leaving 6 bases of the junction unmatched. The origin of this receptor is a human donor in good health. The specimen was CD4+ T cells from PBMCs. The chain links TRBV3-1 to TRBJ1-2, with 7 bases fitting TRBD1. CDR3 residues: CASSPTGAFNYGYTF. In nucleotides, the CDR3 is TGTGCCAGCAGCCCAACAGGGGCATTTAACTATGGCTACACCTTC.